This T cell receptor delta chain is drawn from a study of γδ T cells in repeated Plasmodium falciparum infection (TCRdb year 2021). Looking at the study overall: In the natural-infection arm, Malian children exposed to intense seasonal malaria transmission were enrolled and compared against age and gender matched Australian children. Four controlled human malaria infections were administered to roughly five malaria-naive U.S. adults over 644 days by bites from P. falciparum NF54-infected Anopheles stephensi mosquitoes. Samples were collected from controlled-infection subjects at baseline, immediately before selected infections, and 21 days after each infection. The gammadelta TCR repertoires from Mali were analysed in two ways: cross-sectionally during periods with no transmission, and longitudinally across episodes of acute febrile malaria. Using both natural infection in Mali and controlled human malaria infection, the study looked at the way repeated Plasmodium falciparum infection shapes the human gammadelta T cell repertoire. General findings and caveats noted by the study authors: Compared with the repertoires of Australian children, the Vdelta2-negative gammadelta TCR repertoires of Malian children appeared more clonally expanded, less diverse and less shared. Repeated controlled infections appeared to drive waves of new clonotype selection in Vdelta2-negative, largely Vdelta1+, gammadelta TCR repertoires. Because the controlled-infection cohort was small, analysis of inter-individual variability in gammadelta T cell responses was limited. Generalizability was limited because the Malian cohort came from a small rural village made up predominantly of one ethnic group. Vgamma9/Vdelta2+ TCR repertoires showed a highly stable polyclonal repertoire over time and infection, with many inter-individual overlapping TCRgamma sequences.

In the case of this clone: Its recognized antigen is unknown. With a far larger clone one base away, a read error is the likely cause.

There are 22 amino acids in the CDR3, from cysteine to phenylalanine inclusive. This entry keeps only the CDR3 DNA: 66 bases, framed from base 1. Ends trimmed: V by 5 bases, J by 0 bases; bases unmatched to a gene: 18. Looking up the germline V gene yields CDR1 TSWWSYY and CDR2 QGS. For bulk TCR repertoire analysis, Vgamma9/Vdelta2+ and Vdelta2-negative gammadelta T cell populations were flow-sorted out of peripheral blood mononuclear cells. Library prep was done by multiplex PCR. These reads were obtained on an Illumina MiSeq. Both TCR gamma (TRG) and TCR delta (TRD) chains were sequenced from each sorted gammadelta T cell sample. From the authors' description of their analysis: The repertoire analyses used clonotype tree plots, the accumulated frequency of the top 20 clonotypes, and diversity index (DI) and D75 metrics. For TCRdb, the public reads were processed anew by CATT, and duplicate DNA sequences were folded into one row. Clone size and V and J calls follow TCRdb, not the original study. In this sample the table shows 53,000 or so delta-chain clones, about 2% of which occur a single time. The ten largest make up approximately 25% of the sample.

The TCR was taken from a pool of human donors (malaria-infected and uninfected, not separated). Specimen: gamma-delta T cells from blood. The sequence is built from TRDV1 and TRDJ3; TRDD3 agrees with 8 junctional bases. The J gene, left out of TCRdb, was set here by checking the DNA against germline. Read as DNA, the sequence is TGTGCTCTTGGGAGGGCCTTCCGTAAGGACTGGGGGCACTCCTGGGACACCCGACAGATGTTTTTC. It translates as CALGRAFRKDWGHSWDTRQMFF.